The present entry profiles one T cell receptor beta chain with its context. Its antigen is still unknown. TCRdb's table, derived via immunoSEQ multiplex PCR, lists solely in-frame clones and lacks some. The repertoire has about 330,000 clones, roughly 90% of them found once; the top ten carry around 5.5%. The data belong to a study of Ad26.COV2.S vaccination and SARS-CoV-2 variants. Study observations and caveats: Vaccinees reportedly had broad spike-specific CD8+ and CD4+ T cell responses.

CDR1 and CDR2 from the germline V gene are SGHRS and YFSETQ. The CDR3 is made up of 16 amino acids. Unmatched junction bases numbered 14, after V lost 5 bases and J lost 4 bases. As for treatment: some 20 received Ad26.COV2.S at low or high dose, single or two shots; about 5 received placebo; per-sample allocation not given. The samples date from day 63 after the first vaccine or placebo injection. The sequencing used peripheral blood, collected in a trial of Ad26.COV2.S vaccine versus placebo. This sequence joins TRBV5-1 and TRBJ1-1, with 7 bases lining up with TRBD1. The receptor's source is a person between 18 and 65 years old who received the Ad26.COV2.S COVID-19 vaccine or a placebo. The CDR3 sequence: CASRLAIQGGSTEAFF. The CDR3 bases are TGCGCCAGCAGACTAGCTATTCAGGGGGGGAGCACTGAAGCTTTCTTT. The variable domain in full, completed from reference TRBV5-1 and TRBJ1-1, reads KAGVTQTPRYLIKTRGQQVTLSCSPISGHRSVSWYQQTPGQGLQFLFEYFSETQRNKGNFPGRFSGRQFSNSRSEMNVSTLELGDSALYLCASRLAIQGGSTEAFFGQGTRLTVV.